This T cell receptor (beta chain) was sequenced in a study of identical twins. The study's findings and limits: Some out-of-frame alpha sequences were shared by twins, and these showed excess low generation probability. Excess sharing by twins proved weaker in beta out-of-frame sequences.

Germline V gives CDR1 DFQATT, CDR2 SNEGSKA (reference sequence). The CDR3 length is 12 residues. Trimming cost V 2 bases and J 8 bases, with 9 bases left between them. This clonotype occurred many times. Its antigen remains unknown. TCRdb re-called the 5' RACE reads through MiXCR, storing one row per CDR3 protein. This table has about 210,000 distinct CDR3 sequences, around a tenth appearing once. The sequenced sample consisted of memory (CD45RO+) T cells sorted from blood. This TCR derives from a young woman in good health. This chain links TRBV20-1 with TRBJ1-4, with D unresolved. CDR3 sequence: CSARLQTEKLFF. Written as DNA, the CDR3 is TGCAGTGCTAGACTCCAGACCGAAAAACTGTTTTTT.